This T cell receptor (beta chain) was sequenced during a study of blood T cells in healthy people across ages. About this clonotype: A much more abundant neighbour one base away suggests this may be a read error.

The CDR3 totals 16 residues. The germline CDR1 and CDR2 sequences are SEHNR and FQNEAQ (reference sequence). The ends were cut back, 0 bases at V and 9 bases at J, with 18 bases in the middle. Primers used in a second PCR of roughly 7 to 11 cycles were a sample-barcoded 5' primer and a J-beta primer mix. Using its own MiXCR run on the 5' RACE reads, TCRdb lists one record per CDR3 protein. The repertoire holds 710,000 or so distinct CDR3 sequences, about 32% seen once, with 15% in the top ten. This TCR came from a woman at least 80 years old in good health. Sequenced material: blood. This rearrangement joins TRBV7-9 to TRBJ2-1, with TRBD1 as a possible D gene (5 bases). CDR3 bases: TGTGCCAGCAGCTTAGCTGTCGGCGCAGGGAACAGTGAGCAGTTCTTC. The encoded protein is CASSLAVGAGNSEQFF.